This is a list of T cell receptor beta chains from one sample in a study of control samples from healthy donors and cancer patients. Assay: immunoSEQ multiplex PCR; the TCRdb copy retains only in-frame clones and omits some. This sample has 70,000 to 85,000 clones, with 70% to 85% found just once. Sequenced: PBMCs. The receptor source for this set is a man in his fifties or sixties with head and neck cancer. Both conserved end residues are part of each CDR3. Fields, in order: J gene, V gene, D gene, clone size, CDR3 DNA, CDR3 protein. D genes are given only for firm matches. Clone size is shown for a subset of rows, as once, few, many or a class of expanded clone.

TRBJ2-1 TRBV27 TRBD1 - TGTGCCAGCAGTAAAATTTCCGCGAACAGGGGTCGCGGCTACAATGAGCAGTTCTTC CASSKISANRGRGYNEQFF
TRBJ1-3 TRBV6-5 - - TGTGCCAGCAGTTACTCTGCTGTCGGGGCTGGAAACACCATATATTTT CASSYSAVGAGNTIYF
TRBJ2-3 TRBV21-1 - - TGTGCCGTCCCCCAGGGAAGCGGCACAGATACGCAGTATTTT CAVPQGSGTDTQYF
TRBJ2-1 TRBV7-9 - - TGTGCCAGCAGCCCGAGAGCTGGGCGAACGGGCAATGAGCAGTTCTTC CASSPRAGRTGNEQFF
TRBJ2-3 TRBV5-1 - once TGCGCCAGCAGCTTGGGGGGATACACAGATACGCAGTATTTT CASSLGGYTDTQYF
TRBJ2-2 TRBV5-4 - - TGTGCCAGCAGGGAAACAACGGCGAACACCGGGGAGCTGTTTTTT CASRETTANTGELFF
TRBJ2-7 TRBV20-1 - - TGCAGTGCTACCAGGGAGGTGGAGCAGTACTTC CSATREVEQYF
TRBJ2-7 TRBV27 TRBD2 few TGTGCCAGCAGTTTAACCCTAAGCGGGAGGGGGTACGAGCAGTACTTC CASSLTLSGRGYEQYF
TRBJ2-1 TRBV9 - - TGTGCCAGCAGCGTAGAAACTAGCATTCGGAATGAGCAGTTCTTC CASSVETSIRNEQFF
TRBJ1-1 TRBV5-6 TRBD1 - TGTGCCAGCAGCTTGCCCGGACAGGGGTACATGAACACTGAAGCTTTCTTT CASSLPGQGYMNTEAFF
TRBJ1-5 TRBV5-1 - - TGCGCCAGCAGCTCTGAAGGGGATCAGCCCCAGCATTTT CASSSEGDQPQHF
TRBJ1-5 TRBV19 - - TGTGCCAGTAGTATAGTGGCCAGGGGAGTTCAGCCCCAGCATTTT CASSIVARGVQPQHF
TRBJ2-3 TRBV5-1 TRBD2 - TGCGCCAGCAGCGGGGGACTAGCGGGAGATACGCAGTATTTT CASSGGLAGDTQYF
TRBJ2-6 TRBV10-1 - - TGCGCCAGCAGTTTCGGTGGGAGAGGTGTGCCTGGGGCCAACGTCCTGACTTTC CASSFGGRGVPGANVLTF
TRBJ2-1 TRBV6-6 - - TGTGCCAGCAGTTACCCAAGGAGCTCCTACAATGAGCAGTTCTTC CASSYPRSSYNEQFF
TRBJ2-1 TRBV7-2 - many TGTGCCAGCAGCCCCGGTGCTTGGGGTGAGCAGTTCTTC CASSPGAWGEQFF
TRBJ2-5 TRBV5-1 - - TGCGCCAGCAGCTTGAATCGGGAGACCCAGTACTTC CASSLNRETQYF
TRBJ1-2 TRBV28 TRBD1 - TGTGCCAGCAGTGGACAGGGCCGGGACTATGGCTACACCTTC CASSGQGRDYGYTF
TRBJ1-2 TRBV19 - - TGTGCCAGTAGTATAGCGGAGGGTATCTATGGCTACACCTTC CASSIAEGIYGYTF
TRBJ1-2 TRBV28 - - TGTGCCAGCAGTTTATCTGGGGTTGATGGCTACACCTTC CASSLSGVDGYTF
TRBJ2-1 TRBV27 - - TGTGCCAGCGGCTCACTCCTCAGGCGAATTCAGCAGTTCTTC CASGSLLRRIQQFF
TRBJ2-2 TRBV9 TRBD2 - TGTGCCAGCAGCGTAGGCGGGAGCTCCGGGGAGCTGTTTTTT CASSVGGSSGELFF
TRBJ2-1 TRBV5-1 - once TGCGCCAGCAGCACCCGTCCTAGCGGAGGGGGCTACAATGAGCAGTTCTTC CASSTRPSGGGYNEQFF
TRBJ1-2 TRBV5-1 TRBD1 - TGCGCCAGCAGCTGGTGGGACAGGCATGGCTACACCTTC CASSWWDRHGYTF
TRBJ1-6 TRBV15 - - TGTGCCACCAGCGTGGGAGGTGGGACGGTTGATAAGAATTCACCCCTCCACTTT CATSVGGGTVDKNSPLHF
TRBJ1-3 TRBV19 - - TGTGCCAGTCGGAGACAACCACGCTCTGGAAACACCATATATTTT CASRRQPRSGNTIYF
TRBJ1-1 TRBV19 - few TGTGCCAGTAGCCCACCCCCGTCGCAAAAATTT CASSPPPSQKF
TRBJ1-1 TRBV5-6 - - TGTGCCAGCAGCTTAGTAGAGACAGGTGCGGCTTTCTTT CASSLVETGAAFF
TRBJ1-3 TRBV19 - - TGTGCCAGTAGTATGATCAGCCCTGGAAACACCATATATTTT CASSMISPGNTIYF
TRBJ2-3 TRBV4-1 - - TGCGCCAGCAGCCAAGTGAACCTAGTTAGCACAGATACGCAGTATTTT CASSQVNLVSTDTQYF
TRBJ1-2 TRBV7-2 - few TGTGCCAGCAGCTTAGCGAGCCCGTCTGGGTCCACCTTC CASSLASPSGSTF
TRBJ2-3 TRBV5-8 - few TGTGCCAGCAGTAGACTAGATACGCAGTATTTT CASSRLDTQYF
TRBJ2-7 TRBV6-5 - once TGTGCCAGCAGTTACTCCCCCAGGAGCAGGGCCAACGAGCAGTACTTC CASSYSPRSRANEQYF
TRBJ2-3 TRBV9 TRBD2 - TGTGCCAGCAGCCCCCGACTAGCGTCTAGCACAGATACGCAGTATTTT CASSPRLASSTDTQYF
TRBJ1-5 TRBV6-1 - - TGTGCCAGCAGTGAACCGATTAGCGGGGGGGAGCCCCAGCATTTT CASSEPISGGEPQHF
TRBJ2-1 TRBV30 TRBD2 - TGTGCCTGGAGCATCGGGGGGGAGCAGTTCTTC CAWSIGGEQFF
TRBJ2-3 TRBV5-4 - - TGTGCCAGCAGCTTGGAAGCCACAGATACGCAGTATTTT CASSLEATDTQYF
TRBJ2-6 TRBV20-1 - - TGCGCCGGGGCAGGGGCCAACGTCCTGACTTTC CAGAGANVLTF
TRBJ2-1 TRBV12-3/TRBV12-4 - few TGTGCCAGCAGTACGCAGGGAGGTGAGCAGTTCTTC CASSTQGGEQFF
TRBJ2-3 TRBV24-1 TRBD2 few TGTGCCACCAGTGATCACCAGCGGGGGTGGTTAGATACGCAGTATTTT CATSDHQRGWLDTQYF
TRBJ1-1 TRBV18 TRBD1 - TGTGCCAGCTCGTCTCAGGGGGGAAGGGACACTGAAGCTTTCTTT CASSSQGGRDTEAFF
TRBJ1-2 TRBV5-6 - - TGTGCCAGCAGTCCTGAAGGCGGGGGATTTAACTATGGCTACACCTTC CASSPEGGGFNYGYTF
TRBJ1-4 TRBV10-3 - - TGTGCCATCAGTGAAGAGGGGGAAGGTGAAAAACTGTTTTTT CAISEEGEGEKLFF
TRBJ1-2 TRBV11-2 - - TGTGCCAGCAGCTTAGGTTTGTCAGAGGATGGCTACACCTTC CASSLGLSEDGYTF
TRBJ2-3 TRBV4-2 - - TGTGCCAGCAGCCGAACCACAAGCGACACCCACACAGATACGCAGTATTTT CASSRTTSDTHTDTQYF
TRBJ2-3 TRBV2 - - TGTGCCAGCAGCGACGGACTCACAGATACGCAGTATTTT CASSDGLTDTQYF